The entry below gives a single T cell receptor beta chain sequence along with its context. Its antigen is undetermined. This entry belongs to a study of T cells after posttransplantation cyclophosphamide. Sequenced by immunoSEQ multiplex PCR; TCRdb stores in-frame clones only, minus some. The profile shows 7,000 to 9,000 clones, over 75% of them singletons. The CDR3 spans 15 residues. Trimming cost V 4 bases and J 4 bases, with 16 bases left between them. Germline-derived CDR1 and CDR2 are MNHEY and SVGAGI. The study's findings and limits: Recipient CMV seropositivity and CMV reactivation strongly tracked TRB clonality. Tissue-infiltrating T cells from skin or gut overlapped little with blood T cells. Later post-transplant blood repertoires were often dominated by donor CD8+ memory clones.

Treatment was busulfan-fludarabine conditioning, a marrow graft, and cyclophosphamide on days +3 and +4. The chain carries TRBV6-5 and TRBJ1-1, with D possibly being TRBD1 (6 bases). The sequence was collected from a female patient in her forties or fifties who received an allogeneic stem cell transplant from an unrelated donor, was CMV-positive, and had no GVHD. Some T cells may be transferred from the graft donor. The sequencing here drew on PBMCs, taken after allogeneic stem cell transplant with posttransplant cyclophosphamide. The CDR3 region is CASSSPQQGFTEAFF. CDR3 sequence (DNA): TGTGCCAGCAGTTCACCCCAACAGGGTTTCACTGAAGCTTTCTTT.